This TCR beta chain was retrieved from a study of cytomegalovirus exposure and HLA in healthy donors. Across the whole study: HLA-typed donors were the source of 80 million to 90 million unique TCRs, which an early data release held. Study observations and caveats: TRBV6-2, TRBV6-3 and some other V segments were unresolvable in 87-base-pair reads. Presence/absence results assume similar sequencing depth per donor, which may not hold.

Of note for this clone: Its specificity is unknown.

The germline V gene encodes CDR1 MGHRA and CDR2 YSYEKL. The J segment lost 5 bases and the V segment lost 1 base, leaving 7 bases of the junction unmatched. This CDR3 region has 17 residues. PCR involved 60 Vbeta and 13 Jbeta primers. Only in-frame clones appear in the TCRdb table, and some are missing; sequencing was by immunoSEQ multiplex PCR. The sample consists of about 210,000 clones, roughly 74% of them appearing once. The chain has TRBV4-1 and TRBJ2-2; 10 positions match TRBD2. Sequenced input: PBMCs. This TCR derives from a woman aged 30 to 39 in good health and CMV-seropositive. In DNA form, the CDR3 reads TGCGCCAGCAGCCAAGCGAGACTAGCGGGTTTAACCGGGGAGCTGTTTTTT. Protein: CASSQARLAGLTGELFF.